This TCR beta chain emerged from a study of T cell clonality in common variable immunodeficiency. Study-wide points: TCRbeta clonality was increased in CVID versus healthy controls.

V lost 5 bases, J lost 7 bases, and 11 bases lay in between. This CDR3 comprises 12 residues. From germline, CDR1 is SGHVS and CDR2 FNYEAQ. This table comes from immunoSEQ multiplex PCR, and its TCRdb copy is limited to in-frame clones, with some not included. The data show about 43,000 clones, with none appearing a single time. Notes on this clone: Antigen: not known. The CDR3 end is not reached by the read, which stops 3 residues before it; the germline J gene fills it in.

The sequence derives from a person aged 18-70 years in good health. Sequenced material: peripheral blood mononuclear cells. The chain couples TRBV7-6 to TRBJ1-1; unclear D gene. This CDR3 reads CASSPHGGEAFF. CDR3 DNA (partial): TGTGCCAGCAGCCCCCACGGCGGTGAA.